The rows below give T cell receptor beta chains drawn from one sample of a study of control samples from healthy donors and cancer patients. Assay used: immunoSEQ multiplex PCR; TCRdb lists only in-frame clones, some missing. The table has approximately 140,000 clones, about 89% seen once. The specimen sequenced was blood. Receptors originate from a man aged 18 to 29 in good health. CDR3s include the opening cysteine and the closing phenylalanine or tryptophan. The order of the fields is V gene, J gene, clone size, D gene, CDR3 DNA, CDR3 protein. The D gene is left open where the match is weak. Where a row states a size, it is once, few, many or the class of an expanded clone; other rows omit it.

TRBV6-1	TRBJ1-6	NA	NA	TGTGCCAGCAGTGAAGTGGGACTTTCACCCCTCCACTTT	CASSEVGLSPLHF
TRBV7-2	TRBJ1-5	NA	NA	TGTGCCAGCAGCGATCCCCCTCAGCCCCAGCATTTT	CASSDPPQPQHF
TRBV11-2	TRBJ1-1	NA	NA	TGTGCCAGCAGCTTAACCGAGGGGGTTCTGACTGAAGCTTTCTTT	CASSLTEGVLTEAFF
TRBV19	TRBJ1-2	NA	NA	TGTGCCAGTAAAGACTCGGGACGATTGGAAAACTATGGCTACACCTTC	CASKDSGRLENYGYTF
TRBV28	TRBJ2-3	NA	TRBD1	TGTGCCAGCAGTTTATCGGCAGGGGGAAGCACAGATACGCAGTATTTT	CASSLSAGGSTDTQYF
TRBV5-6	TRBJ2-2	NA	NA	TGTGCCAGCAGCCCTGCCCAGGGGTACTACACCGGGGAGCTGTTTTTT	CASSPAQGYYTGELFF
TRBV5-1	TRBJ2-5	NA	TRBD1	TGCGCCAGCAGCTTGGATTGGGACAGGCAAGAGACCCAGTACTTC	CASSLDWDRQETQYF
TRBV6-5	TRBJ1-6	NA	NA	TGTGCCAGTTCCGACATCTATAATTCACCCCTCCACTTT	CASSDIYNSPLHF
TRBV5-5	TRBJ1-4	NA	NA	TGTGCCAGCAGCTTGGGGACAGACTATCCTAATGAAAAACTGTTTTTT	CASSLGTDYPNEKLFF
TRBV7-9	TRBJ1-3	NA	NA	TGTGCCAGCAGCTCGGGGCTTATGAACTCTGGAAACACCATATATTTT	CASSSGLMNSGNTIYF
TRBV19	TRBJ1-2	NA	TRBD1	TGTGCCAGTAGTAGGAACAGGGGGCGGGTGAGAGGAGGTTCTAACTATGGCTACACCTTC	CASSRNRGRVRGGSNYGYTF
TRBV29-1	TRBJ2-7	NA	TRBD1	TGCAGCGTTGCGGAGACAGGGGGCCGGGAGCAGTACTTC	CSVAETGGREQYF
TRBV27	TRBJ2-3	NA	NA	TGTGCCAGCAGTTTTCCCGGGGCCCGAGATACGCAGTATTTT	CASSFPGARDTQYF
TRBV7-2	TRBJ1-4	NA	TRBD1	TGTGCCAGCAGCTTAGTACGACAGGGCAATGAAAAACTGTTTTTT	CASSLVRQGNEKLFF
TRBV19	TRBJ1-5	NA	NA	TGTGCCAGTAGTATTTACCGGGACAAGGACTTGTATAGCAATCAGCCCCAGCATTTT	CASSIYRDKDLYSNQPQHF
TRBV14	TRBJ1-3	once	TRBD1	TGTGCCAGCAGCCAAAGGATCCCAGGGGGCCCTGGAAACACCATATATTTT	CASSQRIPGGPGNTIYF
TRBV6-1	TRBJ2-2	NA	NA	TGTGCCAGCAGTGAAGAGGGGTTAGCGAACACCGGGGAGCTGTTTTTT	CASSEEGLANTGELFF
TRBV4-1	TRBJ2-2	few	NA	TGCGCCAGCAGCCAAGAAGGACTCGGCGGGGAGCTGTTTTTT	CASSQEGLGGELFF
TRBV19	TRBJ1-1	NA	NA	TGTGCCAGTAGTCCCCGTGGGCGGGCAGGCTTGAACACTGAAGCTTTCTTT	CASSPRGRAGLNTEAFF
TRBV6-5	TRBJ2-3	NA	NA	TGTGCCAGCAAGACTAGAGGATCTGATACGCAGTATTTT	CASKTRGSDTQYF
TRBV7-3	TRBJ1-2	NA	TRBD1	TGTGCCAGCAGCCTAGGGACAGGGAAGGCCGGCTACACCTTC	CASSLGTGKAGYTF
TRBV5-1	TRBJ1-2	NA	TRBD1	TGCGCCAGCAGCTTGTCGGGACAGCTTAACTATGGCTACACCTTC	CASSLSGQLNYGYTF
TRBV10-3	TRBJ2-1	NA	TRBD2	TGTGCCGTTTTAGCGGGGGGTTTGTTAGGTGAGCAGTTCTTC	CAVLAGGLLGEQFF
TRBV19	TRBJ2-7	NA	NA	TGTGCCAGTAGTATGGCGACATCCTACGAGCAGTACTTC	CASSMATSYEQYF
TRBV14	TRBJ1-1	NA	TRBD1	TGTGCCAGCAGTTATACAGGGGGTTTGGAAGCTTTCTTT	CASSYTGGLEAFF
TRBV4-2	TRBJ2-1	NA	NA	TGTGCCAGCAGCCAAGAGGCCCTCTCCTACAATGAGCAGTTCTTC	CASSQEALSYNEQFF